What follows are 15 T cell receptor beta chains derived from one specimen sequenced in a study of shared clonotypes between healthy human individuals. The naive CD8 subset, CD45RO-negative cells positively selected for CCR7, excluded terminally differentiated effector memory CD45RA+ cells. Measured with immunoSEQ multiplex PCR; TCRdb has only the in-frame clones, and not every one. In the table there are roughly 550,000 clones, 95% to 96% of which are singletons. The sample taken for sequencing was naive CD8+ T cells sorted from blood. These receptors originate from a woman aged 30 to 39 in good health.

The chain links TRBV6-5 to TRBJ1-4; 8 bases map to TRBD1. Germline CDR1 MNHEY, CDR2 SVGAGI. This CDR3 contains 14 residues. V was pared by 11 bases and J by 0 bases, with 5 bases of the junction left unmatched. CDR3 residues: CASGQGATNEKLFF. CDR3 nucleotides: TGTGCCTCTGGACAGGGCGCAACTAATGAAAAACTGTTTTTT.

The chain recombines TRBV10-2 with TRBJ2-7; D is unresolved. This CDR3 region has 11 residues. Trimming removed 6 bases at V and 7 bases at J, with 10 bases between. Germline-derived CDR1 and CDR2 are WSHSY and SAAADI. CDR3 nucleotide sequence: TGCGCCAGCAGGGCCACGAGGGAGCAGTACTTC. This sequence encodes CASRATREQYF.

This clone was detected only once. CDR3 amino acids: CSVAGGTHGNEQFF. Here the CDR3 DNA reads TGCAGCGTTGCAGGGGGGACACATGGGAATGAGCAGTTCTTC. The chain recombines TRBV29-1 with TRBJ2-1; TRBD1 might be the D (7 bases). V gave up 4 bases and J gave up 7 bases, with 17 bases separating them. This CDR3 contains 14 residues. In germline, CDR1 is SQVTM, CDR2 ANQGSEA.

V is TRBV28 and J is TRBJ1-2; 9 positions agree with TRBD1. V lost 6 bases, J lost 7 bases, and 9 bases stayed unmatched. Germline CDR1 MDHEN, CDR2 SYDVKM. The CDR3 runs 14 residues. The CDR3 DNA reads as TGTGCCAGCAGAAGGACAGGGGCAGGGGGTGGCTACACCTTC. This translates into CASRRTGAGGGYTF.

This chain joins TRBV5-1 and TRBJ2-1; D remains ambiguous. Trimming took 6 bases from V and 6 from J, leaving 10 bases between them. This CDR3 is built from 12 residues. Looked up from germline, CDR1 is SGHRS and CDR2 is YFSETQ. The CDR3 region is CASTLVGNEQFF. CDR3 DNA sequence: TGCGCCAGCACCCTAGTGGGCAATGAGCAGTTCTTC.

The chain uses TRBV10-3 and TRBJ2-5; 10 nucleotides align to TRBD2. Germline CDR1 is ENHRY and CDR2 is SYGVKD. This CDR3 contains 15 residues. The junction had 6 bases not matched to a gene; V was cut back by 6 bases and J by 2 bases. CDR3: CAIRPGLAFQETQYF. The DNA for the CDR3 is TGTGCCATCAGACCGGGACTAGCGTTTCAAGAGACCCAGTACTTC.

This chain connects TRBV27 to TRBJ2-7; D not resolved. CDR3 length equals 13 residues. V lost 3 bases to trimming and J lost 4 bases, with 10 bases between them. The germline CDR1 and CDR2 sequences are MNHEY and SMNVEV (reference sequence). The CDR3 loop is CASSFAIFYEQYF. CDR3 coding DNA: TGTGCCAGCAGTTTTGCCATTTTTTACGAGCAGTACTTC.

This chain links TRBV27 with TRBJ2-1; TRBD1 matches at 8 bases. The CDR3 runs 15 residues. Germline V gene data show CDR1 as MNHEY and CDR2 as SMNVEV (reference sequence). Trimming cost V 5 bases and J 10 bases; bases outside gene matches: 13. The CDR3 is CASSPHFGQGREQFF. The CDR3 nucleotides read TGTGCCAGCAGTCCTCACTTCGGACAGGGCAGAGAGCAGTTCTTC.

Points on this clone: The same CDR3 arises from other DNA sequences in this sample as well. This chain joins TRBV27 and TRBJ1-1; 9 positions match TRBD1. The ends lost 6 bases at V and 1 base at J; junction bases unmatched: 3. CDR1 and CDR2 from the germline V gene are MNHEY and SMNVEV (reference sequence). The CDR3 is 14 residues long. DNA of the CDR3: TGTGCCAGCAGGACGACAGGGGGGAACACTGAAGCTTTCTTT. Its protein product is CASRTTGGNTEAFF.

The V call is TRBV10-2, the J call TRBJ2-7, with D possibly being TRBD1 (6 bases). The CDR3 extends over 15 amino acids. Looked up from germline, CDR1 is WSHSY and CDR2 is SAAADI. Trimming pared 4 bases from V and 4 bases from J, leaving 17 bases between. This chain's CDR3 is CASSGGLADIYEQYF. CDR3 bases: TGCGCCAGCAGTGGGGGGCTAGCAGATATTTACGAGCAGTACTTC.

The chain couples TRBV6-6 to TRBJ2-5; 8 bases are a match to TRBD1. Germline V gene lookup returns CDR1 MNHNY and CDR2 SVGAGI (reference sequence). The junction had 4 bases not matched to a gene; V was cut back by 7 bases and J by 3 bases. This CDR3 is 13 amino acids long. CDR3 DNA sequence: TGTGCCAGCAATGGACAGGGTAAAGAGACCCAGTACTTC. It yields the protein CASNGQGKETQYF.

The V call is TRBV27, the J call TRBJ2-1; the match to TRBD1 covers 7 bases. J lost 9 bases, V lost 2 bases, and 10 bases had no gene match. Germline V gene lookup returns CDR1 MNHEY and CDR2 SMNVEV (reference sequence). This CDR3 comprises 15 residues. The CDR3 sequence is CASSLVGGVVSEQFF. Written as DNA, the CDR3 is TGTGCCAGCAGTTTAGTAGGGGGCGTTGTTAGTGAGCAGTTCTTC.

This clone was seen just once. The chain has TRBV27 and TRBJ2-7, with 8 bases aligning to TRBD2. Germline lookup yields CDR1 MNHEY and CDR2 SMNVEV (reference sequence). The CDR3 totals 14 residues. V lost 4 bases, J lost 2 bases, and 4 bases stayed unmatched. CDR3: CASSWGGRPYEQYF. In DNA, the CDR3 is TGTGCCAGCAGTTGGGGCGGGAGGCCCTACGAGCAGTACTTC.

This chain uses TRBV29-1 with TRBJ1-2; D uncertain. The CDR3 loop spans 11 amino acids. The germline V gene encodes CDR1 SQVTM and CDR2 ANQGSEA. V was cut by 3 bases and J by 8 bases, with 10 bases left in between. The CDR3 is CSVDAGRGYTF. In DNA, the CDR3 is TGCAGCGTTGATGCCGGGAGGGGCTACACCTTC.

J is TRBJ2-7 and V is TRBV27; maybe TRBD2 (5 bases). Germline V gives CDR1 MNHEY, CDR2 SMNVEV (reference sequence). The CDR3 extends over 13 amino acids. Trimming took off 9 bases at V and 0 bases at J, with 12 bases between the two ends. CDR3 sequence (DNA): TGTGCCAGTAGGGTGGCGGGCTCCTACGAGCAGTACTTC. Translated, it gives CASRVAGSYEQYF.